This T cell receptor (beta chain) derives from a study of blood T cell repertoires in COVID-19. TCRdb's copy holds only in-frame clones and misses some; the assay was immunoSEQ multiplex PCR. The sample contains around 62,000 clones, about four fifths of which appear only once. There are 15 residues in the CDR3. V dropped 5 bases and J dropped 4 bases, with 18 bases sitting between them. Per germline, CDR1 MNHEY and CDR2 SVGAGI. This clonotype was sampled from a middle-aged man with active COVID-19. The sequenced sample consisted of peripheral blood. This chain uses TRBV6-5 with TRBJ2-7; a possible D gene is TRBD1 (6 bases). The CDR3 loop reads CASSRRGQINYEQYF. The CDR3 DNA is TGTGCCAGCAGTCGGCGTGGACAGATCAATTACGAGCAGTACTTC.